The rows below give T cell receptor beta chains drawn from one sample of a study of T cell repertoires in cytomegalovirus infection. Using its own MiXCR run on the reads, TCRdb lists one record per CDR3 protein. This repertoire shows approximately 270,000 distinct CDR3 sequences, roughly 21% found once; its top ten account for under 25%. Their target antigens are unknown. Material: cultured PBMCs, obtained from culture after CMV antigen stimulation. The origin of the receptors is a human donor in good health (CMV status not recorded). Some clones in this sample may be carry-over from other donors' samples. Both conserved end residues are part of each CDR3. Each record gives: D gene, V gene, CDR3 length, J gene, clone size, CDR3 DNA, CDR3 protein. The D gene is left open where the match is weak. The size entry is marked missing in some rows and otherwise reads once, few, many or a size class.

d_gene: TRBD1; v_gene: TRBV12-3/TRBV12-4; len: 17; j_gene: TRBJ2-5; abundance: NA; CDR3nt: TGTGCCAGCAGTTTAACCCTCGGGACAGGGGGCGCGGAGACCCAGTACTTC; CDR3aa: CASSLTLGTGGAETQYF
d_gene: NA; v_gene: TRBV12-3/TRBV12-4; len: 14; j_gene: TRBJ1-1; abundance: NA; CDR3nt: TGTGCCAGCAGTTTACAGGGGACGAACACTGAAGCTTTCTTT; CDR3aa: CASSLQGTNTEAFF
d_gene: TRBD1; v_gene: TRBV7-2; len: 16; j_gene: TRBJ2-3; abundance: many; CDR3nt: TGTGCCAGCAGCTTAGGAAGGGGGCGCGTCACAGATACGCAGTATTTT; CDR3aa: CASSLGRGRVTDTQYF
d_gene: NA; v_gene: TRBV12-3/TRBV12-4; len: 12; j_gene: TRBJ1-4; abundance: NA; CDR3nt: TGTGCCAGCAGCCGCGGGGGTGAAAAACTGTTTTTT; CDR3aa: CASSRGGEKLFF
d_gene: TRBD1; v_gene: TRBV7-9; len: 16; j_gene: TRBJ1-5; abundance: NA; CDR3nt: TGTGCCAGCAGCTTAGGACAGGGAAGCGGCAGCCAGCCCCAGCATTTT; CDR3aa: CASSLGQGSGSQPQHF
d_gene: NA; v_gene: TRBV18; len: 17; j_gene: TRBJ2-7; abundance: few; CDR3nt: TGTGCCAGCTCACCAGGAGGCGGGGAATCCTTAACCTACGAGCAGTACTTC; CDR3aa: CASSPGGGESLTYEQYF
d_gene: NA; v_gene: TRBV5-6; len: 12; j_gene: TRBJ2-3; abundance: many; CDR3nt: TGTGCCAGCAGCCCCCGTGCAGATACGCAGTATTTT; CDR3aa: CASSPRADTQYF
d_gene: TRBD1; v_gene: TRBV4-2; len: 18; j_gene: TRBJ2-2; abundance: many; CDR3nt: TGTGCCAGCAGCCACCCGGGACAGCCCAACCGGCGGACCGGGGAGCTGTTTTTT; CDR3aa: CASSHPGQPNRRTGELFF
d_gene: NA; v_gene: TRBV20-1; len: 12; j_gene: TRBJ1-5; abundance: few; CDR3nt: TGCAGTGCAGGGGGACTTAGTCAGCCCCAGCATTTT; CDR3aa: CSAGGLSQPQHF
d_gene: TRBD2; v_gene: TRBV6-2/TRBV6-3; len: 15; j_gene: TRBJ2-3; abundance: few; CDR3nt: TGTGCCAGCAGTTACAGCGGGAGGGCCTTGAATACGCAGTATTTT; CDR3aa: CASSYSGRALNTQYF
d_gene: NA; v_gene: TRBV19; len: 14; j_gene: TRBJ2-5; abundance: NA; CDR3nt: TGTGCCAGTAGTATACAGGTACCTGGGAAGACCCAGTACTTC; CDR3aa: CASSIQVPGKTQYF
d_gene: TRBD2; v_gene: TRBV10-3; len: 15; j_gene: TRBJ2-3; abundance: NA; CDR3nt: TGTGCCATCAGTGAGTCTAGCGGGAGCACAGATACGCAGTATTTT; CDR3aa: CAISESSGSTDTQYF
d_gene: TRBD1; v_gene: TRBV13; len: 14; j_gene: TRBJ1-6; abundance: NA; CDR3nt: TGTGCCAGCAGCCAGCAGGGGGCTCGATCACCCCTCCACTTT; CDR3aa: CASSQQGARSPLHF
d_gene: NA; v_gene: TRBV6-1; len: 17; j_gene: TRBJ2-1; abundance: NA; CDR3nt: TGTGCCAGCAGTTCCTCTCCCACCCCGCTCTCCTACAATGAGCAGTTCTTC; CDR3aa: CASSSSPTPLSYNEQFF
d_gene: NA; v_gene: TRBV10-3; len: 12; j_gene: TRBJ2-1; abundance: NA; CDR3nt: TGTGCCATCAGCTTTGACCGCAATGAGCAGTTCTTC; CDR3aa: CAISFDRNEQFF
d_gene: TRBD2; v_gene: TRBV20-1; len: 13; j_gene: TRBJ2-2; abundance: NA; CDR3nt: TGCAGTGCTCGGGGGGACTCCCCCAGGGAGCTGTTTTTT; CDR3aa: CSARGDSPRELFF
d_gene: TRBD2; v_gene: TRBV6-6; len: 13; j_gene: TRBJ2-1; abundance: NA; CDR3nt: TGTGCCAGTTCTAGCGGGAGAAGGAGTGAGCAGTTCTTC; CDR3aa: CASSSGRRSEQFF
d_gene: NA; v_gene: TRBV11-1; len: 13; j_gene: TRBJ1-1; abundance: NA; CDR3nt: TGTGCCAGCAGCTTAGCGGGTAGACCTGAAGCTTTCTTT; CDR3aa: CASSLAGRPEAFF
d_gene: TRBD2; v_gene: TRBV6-2/TRBV6-3; len: 16; j_gene: TRBJ2-1; abundance: NA; CDR3nt: TGTGCCAGCAGCAGAACCGGACTAGCGGGGTACGATGAGCAGTTCTTC; CDR3aa: CASSRTGLAGYDEQFF
d_gene: TRBD1; v_gene: TRBV9; len: 15; j_gene: TRBJ1-5; abundance: NA; CDR3nt: TGTGCCAGCAGCGTAGGACAGGGGGCGGGTCAGCCCCAGCATTTT; CDR3aa: CASSVGQGAGQPQHF
d_gene: NA; v_gene: TRBV27; len: 14; j_gene: TRBJ2-1; abundance: few; CDR3nt: TGTGCCAGCAGGGGCGTGGGGTCCTACAATGAGCAGTTCTTC; CDR3aa: CASRGVGSYNEQFF
d_gene: NA; v_gene: TRBV7-9; len: 14; j_gene: TRBJ2-7; abundance: many; CDR3nt: TGTGCCAGCAGCTTCCTCGACATAACCTACGAGCAGTACTTC; CDR3aa: CASSFLDITYEQYF
d_gene: NA; v_gene: TRBV19; len: 14; j_gene: TRBJ2-6; abundance: many; CDR3nt: TGTGCCAGTAGTACTCAAACTGGGGCCAACGTCCTGACTTTC; CDR3aa: CASSTQTGANVLTF
d_gene: TRBD2; v_gene: TRBV6-2/TRBV6-3; len: 20; j_gene: TRBJ2-1; abundance: NA; CDR3nt: TGTGCCAGCAGTTACTCACCAGGGACTAGCGGGAGGGCCGGTTACAATGAGCAGTTCTTC; CDR3aa: CASSYSPGTSGRAGYNEQFF
d_gene: TRBD2; v_gene: TRBV7-3; len: 19; j_gene: TRBJ2-1; abundance: NA; CDR3nt: TGTGCCAGCAGCTTAACGAAGGGGAGCGGGAGCACTTCCTACAATGCGCAGTTCTTC; CDR3aa: CASSLTKGSGSTSYNAQFF
d_gene: NA; v_gene: TRBV27; len: 15; j_gene: TRBJ1-1; abundance: NA; CDR3nt: TGTGCCAGCAGTCTCTGGGGACGGAAGAACACTGAAGCTTTCTTT; CDR3aa: CASSLWGRKNTEAFF
d_gene: TRBD1; v_gene: TRBV3-1; len: 13; j_gene: TRBJ1-1; abundance: many; CDR3nt: TGTGCCGGAAAAACGGGACAGGGAGGGCGAGCTTTCTTT; CDR3aa: CAGKTGQGGRAFF
d_gene: TRBD1; v_gene: TRBV7-2; len: 13; j_gene: TRBJ1-2; abundance: many; CDR3nt: TGTGCCAGCAGCATGACAGGGCTCTATGGCTACACCTTC; CDR3aa: CASSMTGLYGYTF
d_gene: NA; v_gene: TRBV7-8; len: 13; j_gene: TRBJ2-2; abundance: many; CDR3nt: TGTGCCAGCAGCGGTGGGGACACCGGGGAGCTGTTTTTT; CDR3aa: CASSGGDTGELFF
d_gene: TRBD2; v_gene: TRBV27; len: 15; j_gene: TRBJ2-1; abundance: NA; CDR3nt: TGTGCCCGCAGTTTCACTAGCGGGAGATTTTATGAGCAGTTCTTC; CDR3aa: CARSFTSGRFYEQFF
d_gene: TRBD2; v_gene: TRBV7-9; len: 13; j_gene: TRBJ2-3; abundance: NA; CDR3nt: TGTGCCAGCAGCGGGAGGGCCGCAGATACGCAGTATTTT; CDR3aa: CASSGRAADTQYF
d_gene: TRBD2; v_gene: TRBV7-2; len: 13; j_gene: TRBJ2-7; abundance: few; CDR3nt: TGTGCCAGCAGCTTAGTCCCTAGCGGGAGACGGTACTTC; CDR3aa: CASSLVPSGRRYF
d_gene: NA; v_gene: TRBV12-3/TRBV12-4; len: 13; j_gene: TRBJ1-2; abundance: many; CDR3nt: TGTGCCAGCAGGAGAGACGGAGTCTATGGCTACACCTTC; CDR3aa: CASRRDGVYGYTF
d_gene: NA; v_gene: TRBV20-1; len: 13; j_gene: TRBJ1-1; abundance: NA; CDR3nt: TGCAGTGCTTGTAGGAACGTTCACACTGAAGCTTTCTTT; CDR3aa: CSACRNVHTEAFF
d_gene: TRBD2; v_gene: TRBV6-2/TRBV6-3; len: 13; j_gene: TRBJ2-1; abundance: many; CDR3nt: TGTGCCACCAAAAATAGCGGGAGGCCTGAGCAGTTCTTC; CDR3aa: CATKNSGRPEQFF
d_gene: TRBD2; v_gene: TRBV11-2; len: 15; j_gene: TRBJ2-3; abundance: NA; CDR3nt: TGTGCCAGCAGCTTAGAGGTAGCGGGAGCAGATACGCAGTATTTT; CDR3aa: CASSLEVAGADTQYF
d_gene: NA; v_gene: TRBV2; len: 11; j_gene: TRBJ1-2; abundance: NA; CDR3nt: TGTGCCAGCAGTGAGGTTTATGGCTACACCTTC; CDR3aa: CASSEVYGYTF
d_gene: TRBD2; v_gene: TRBV20-1; len: 14; j_gene: TRBJ2-3; abundance: NA; CDR3nt: TGCAGTGCTCAATATAGCGGGAGGACAGATACGCAGTATTTT; CDR3aa: CSAQYSGRTDTQYF
d_gene: TRBD1; v_gene: TRBV6-2/TRBV6-3; len: 14; j_gene: TRBJ1-5; abundance: once; CDR3nt: TGTGCCAGCAGGGACAGGGGGTCAGGGCAGCCCCAGCATTTT; CDR3aa: CASRDRGSGQPQHF
d_gene: TRBD2; v_gene: TRBV7-6; len: 19; j_gene: TRBJ2-2; abundance: NA; CDR3nt: TGTGCCAGCAGCTTAGATGGGACTAGCGTAGATACGAACACCGGGGAGCTGTTTTTT; CDR3aa: CASSLDGTSVDTNTGELFF
d_gene: TRBD1; v_gene: TRBV4-1; len: 15; j_gene: TRBJ2-3; abundance: few; CDR3nt: TGCGCCAGCAGCCAACTTCTTACAGGGGCAGATACGCAGTATTTT; CDR3aa: CASSQLLTGADTQYF
d_gene: NA; v_gene: TRBV3-1; len: 12; j_gene: TRBJ2-3; abundance: NA; CDR3nt: TGTGCCAGCAGCTCTACCCCAGAAACGCAGTATTTT; CDR3aa: CASSSTPETQYF
d_gene: NA; v_gene: TRBV7-2; len: 14; j_gene: TRBJ2-3; abundance: NA; CDR3nt: TGTGCCAGCAGCTTTAATTTCGGCACAGATACGCAGTATTTT; CDR3aa: CASSFNFGTDTQYF
d_gene: NA; v_gene: TRBV20-1; len: 14; j_gene: TRBJ2-1; abundance: NA; CDR3nt: TGCAGTGCAGAGGACGGGAGCTCCTACAATGAGCAGTTCTTC; CDR3aa: CSAEDGSSYNEQFF
d_gene: NA; v_gene: TRBV19; len: 15; j_gene: TRBJ1-2; abundance: NA; CDR3nt: TGTGCCAGTAGTCCAACGACAGGCACTAACTATGGCTACACCTTC; CDR3aa: CASSPTTGTNYGYTF